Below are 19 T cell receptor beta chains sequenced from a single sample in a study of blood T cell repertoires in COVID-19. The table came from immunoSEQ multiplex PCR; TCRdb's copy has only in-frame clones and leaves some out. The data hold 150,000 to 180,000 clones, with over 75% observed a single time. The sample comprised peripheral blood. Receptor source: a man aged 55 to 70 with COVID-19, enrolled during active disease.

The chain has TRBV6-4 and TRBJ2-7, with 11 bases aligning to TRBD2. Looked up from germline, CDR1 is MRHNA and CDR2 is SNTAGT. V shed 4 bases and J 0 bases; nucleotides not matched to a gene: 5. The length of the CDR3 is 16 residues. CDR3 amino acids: CASSGGSGRASYEQYF. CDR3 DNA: TGTGCCAGCAGTGGGGGTAGCGGGAGGGCCTCCTACGAGCAGTACTTC.

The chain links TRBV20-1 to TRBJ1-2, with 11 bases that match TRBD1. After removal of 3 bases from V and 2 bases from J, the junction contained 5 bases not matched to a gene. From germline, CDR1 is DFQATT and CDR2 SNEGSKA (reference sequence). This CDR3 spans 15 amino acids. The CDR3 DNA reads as TGCAGTGCTAGTTGGACAGGGGGCGCAAACTATGGCTACACCTTC. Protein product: CSASWTGGANYGYTF.

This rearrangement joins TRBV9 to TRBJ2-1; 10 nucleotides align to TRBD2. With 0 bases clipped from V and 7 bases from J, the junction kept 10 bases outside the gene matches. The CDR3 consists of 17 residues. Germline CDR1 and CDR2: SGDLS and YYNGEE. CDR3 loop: CASSVAPSGSGGNEQFF. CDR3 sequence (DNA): TGTGCCAGCAGCGTAGCCCCTAGCGGGAGTGGTGGGAATGAGCAGTTCTTC.

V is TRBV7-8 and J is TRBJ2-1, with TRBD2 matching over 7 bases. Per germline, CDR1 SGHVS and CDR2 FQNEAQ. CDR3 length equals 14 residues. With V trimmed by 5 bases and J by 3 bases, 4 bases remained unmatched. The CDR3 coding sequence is TGTGCCAGCAGCCAGGGACTACTCTACAATGAGCAGTTCTTC. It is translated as CASSQGLLYNEQFF. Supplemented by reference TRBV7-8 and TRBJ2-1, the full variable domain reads GAGVSQSPRYKVAKRGQDVALRCDPISGHVSLFWYQQALGQGPEFLTYFQNEAQLDKSGLPSDRFFAERPEGSVSTLKIQRTQQEDSAVYLCASSQGLLYNEQFFGPGTRLTVL.

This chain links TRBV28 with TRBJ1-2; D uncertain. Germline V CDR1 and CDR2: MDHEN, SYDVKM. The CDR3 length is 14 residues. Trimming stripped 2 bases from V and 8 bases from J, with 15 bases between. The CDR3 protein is CASSLLAGSVGYTF. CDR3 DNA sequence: TGTGCCAGCAGTTTACTAGCGGGATCGGTGGGCTACACCTTC.

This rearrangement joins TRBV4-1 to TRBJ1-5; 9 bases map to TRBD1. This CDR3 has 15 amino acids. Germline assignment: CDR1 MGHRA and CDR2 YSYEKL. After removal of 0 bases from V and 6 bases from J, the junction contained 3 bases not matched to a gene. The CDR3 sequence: CASSQDDRGAQPQHF. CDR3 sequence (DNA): TGCGCCAGCAGCCAAGATGACAGGGGGGCTCAGCCCCAGCATTTT.

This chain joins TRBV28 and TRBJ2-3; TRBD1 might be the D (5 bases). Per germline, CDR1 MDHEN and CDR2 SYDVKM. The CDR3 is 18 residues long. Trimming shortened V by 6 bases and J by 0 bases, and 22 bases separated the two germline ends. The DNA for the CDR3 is TGTGCCAGCAGCCCCAGGGCCCACCTTAAAACTAGCACAGATACGCAGTATTTT. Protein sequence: CASSPRAHLKTSTDTQYF.

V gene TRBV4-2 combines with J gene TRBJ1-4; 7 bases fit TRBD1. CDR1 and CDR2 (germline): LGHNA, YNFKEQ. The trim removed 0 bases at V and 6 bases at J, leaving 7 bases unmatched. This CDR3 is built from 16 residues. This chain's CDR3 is CASSQEGRGGDEKLFF. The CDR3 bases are TGTGCCAGCAGCCAAGAGGGTAGAGGGGGCGATGAAAAACTGTTTTTT.

CDR3 DNA: TGTGCCAGCAGCGTAGTCGTCCGTCGAGAGACCCAGTACTTC. Protein sequence: CASSVVVRRETQYF. V usage is TRBV9 and J usage is TRBJ2-5; D is unclear. This CDR3 has 14 residues. The germline gives CDR1 SGDLS, CDR2 YYNGEE. V gave up 0 bases and J gave up 4 bases, with 10 bases separating them.

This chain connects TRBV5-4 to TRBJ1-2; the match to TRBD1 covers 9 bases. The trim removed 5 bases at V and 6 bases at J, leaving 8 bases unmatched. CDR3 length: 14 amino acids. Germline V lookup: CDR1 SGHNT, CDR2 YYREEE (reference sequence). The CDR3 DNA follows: TGTGCCAGCAGGGAACAGGGGGCGCAGGATGGCTACACCTTC. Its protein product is CASREQGAQDGYTF.

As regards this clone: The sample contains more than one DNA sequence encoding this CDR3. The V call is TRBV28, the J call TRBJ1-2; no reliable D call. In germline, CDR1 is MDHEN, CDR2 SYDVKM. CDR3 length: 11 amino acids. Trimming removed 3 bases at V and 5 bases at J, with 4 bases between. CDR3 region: CASSFQYGYTF. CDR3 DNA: TGTGCCAGCAGTTTCCAGTATGGCTACACCTTC.

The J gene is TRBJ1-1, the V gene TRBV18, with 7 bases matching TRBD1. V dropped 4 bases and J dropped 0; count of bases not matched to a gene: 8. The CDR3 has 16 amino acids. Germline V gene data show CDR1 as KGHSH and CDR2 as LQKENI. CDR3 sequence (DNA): TGTGCCAGCTCACTGGGGACAGTAATCATGAACACTGAAGCTTTCTTT. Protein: CASSLGTVIMNTEAFF.

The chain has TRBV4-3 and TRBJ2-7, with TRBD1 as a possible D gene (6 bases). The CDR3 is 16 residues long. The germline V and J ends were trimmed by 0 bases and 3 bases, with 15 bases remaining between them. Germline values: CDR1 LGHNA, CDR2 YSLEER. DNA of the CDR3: TGCGCCAGCAGCCAAGAAGCCAGGGGCCTAGACTACGAGCAGTACTTC. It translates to CASSQEARGLDYEQYF.

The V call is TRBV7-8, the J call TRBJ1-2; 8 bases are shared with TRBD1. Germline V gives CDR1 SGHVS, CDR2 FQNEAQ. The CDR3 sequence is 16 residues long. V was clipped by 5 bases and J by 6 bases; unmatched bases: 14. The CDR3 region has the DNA TGTGCCAGCAGCGCCTCAGGGGGCCCTTACTCTCATGGCTACACCTTC. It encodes CASSASGGPYSHGYTF.

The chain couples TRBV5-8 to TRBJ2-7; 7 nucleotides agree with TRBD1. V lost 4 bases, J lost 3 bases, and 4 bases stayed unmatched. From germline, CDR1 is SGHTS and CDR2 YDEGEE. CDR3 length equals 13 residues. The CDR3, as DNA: TGTGCCAGCAGCCGGGACAGAGACTACGAGCAGTACTTC. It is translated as CASSRDRDYEQYF.

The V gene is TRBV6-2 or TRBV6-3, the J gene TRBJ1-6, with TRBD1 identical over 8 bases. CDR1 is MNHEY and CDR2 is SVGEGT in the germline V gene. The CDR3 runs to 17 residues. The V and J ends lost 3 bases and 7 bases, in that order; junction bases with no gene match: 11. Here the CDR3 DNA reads TGTGCCAGCAGTTATGCCCCGAGGACAGGGTGGAATTCACCCCTCCACTTT. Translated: CASSYAPRTGWNSPLHF.

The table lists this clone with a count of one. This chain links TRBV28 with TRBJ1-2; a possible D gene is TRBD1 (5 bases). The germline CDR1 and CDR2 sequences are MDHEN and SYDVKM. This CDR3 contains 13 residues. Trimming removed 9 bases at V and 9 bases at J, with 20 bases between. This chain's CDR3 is CASISGGIWSYTF. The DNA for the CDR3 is TGTGCCAGTATCTCCGGGGGGATCTGGAGCTACACCTTC.

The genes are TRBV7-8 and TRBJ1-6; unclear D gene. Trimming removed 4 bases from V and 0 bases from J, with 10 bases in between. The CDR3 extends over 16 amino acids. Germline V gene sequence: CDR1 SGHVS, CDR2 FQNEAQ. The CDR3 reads CASSSVRSSYNSPLHF. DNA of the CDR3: TGTGCCAGCAGCTCGGTGCGGAGCTCCTATAATTCACCCCTCCACTTT.

The CDR3 region is CASSERDSWGKLFF. The CDR3 DNA reads as TGTGCCAGCAGCGAGAGGGACAGCTGGGGAAAACTGTTTTTT. This chain joins TRBV7-2 and TRBJ1-4; TRBD1 aligns across 7 bases. The CDR3 has 14 amino acids. With 5 bases clipped from V and 10 bases from J, the junction kept 10 bases outside the gene matches. The germline V gene has CDR1 SGHTA and CDR2 FQGNSA.